This paragraph reports one T cell receptor (beta chain). What this receptor recognizes is not known. Qualities for individual bases were not recorded, and no much larger clone is one base off. Receptor amplification or capture employed the immunoSEQ multiplex PCR assay. TCRdb re-hosts the immuneACCESS table, in-frame sequences only. Its copies lack some clones; in the studies checked, an unresolved V gene accounts for under half of them, and the cause for the rest is not known. Counted in this sample were 40,000 to 50,000 clones; approximately 92% of them appeared once. Clones ranked in the top ten supply around 0.7% of the sample. For CDR1 and CDR2, the germline V gene (reference sequence) lists SGHNT and YYREEE. The cysteine opens and the phenylalanine closes a CDR3 of 15 amino acids. CDR3 DNA only is kept here, 45 bases in frame from base 1. At the junction V is shortened by 2 bases and J by 7 bases; bases outside the gene matches: 11.

The record originates from a study of T cell changes during pregnancy in multiple sclerosis (dated by TCRdb to the late 2010s). Regarding the research as a whole: In women with multiple sclerosis, the researchers looked at how the T cell repertoire shifted as pregnancy progressed.

The sample was CD4+ T cells from peripheral blood mononuclear cells, taken before pregnancy. Recombination joined TRBV5-4 with TRBJ2-7, with 8 bases aligning to TRBD2. This clonotype was sampled from a female donor with multiple sclerosis, enrolled in a pregnancy study. The DNA reads as follows: TGTGCCAGCAGCTTTCGACGGGAGGGTTCTCGAGAGCAGTACTTC. Translated, it gives CASSFRREGSREQYF.